This T cell receptor beta chain was profiled in a study of molecular identifiers for immune sequencing clone quantification. Trimming stripped 6 bases from V and 4 bases from J, with 12 bases between. CDR1 is MGHDK, CDR2 SYGVNS, per germline. The CDR3 loop spans 13 amino acids. Preparation of naive CD8 libraries involved roughly 19,000 to 1,100,000 sorted cells and 10%, 30% or 50% RNA. Each CDR3 protein is one row after TCRdb ran MiXCR on the PCR reads. In the table there are about 320,000 distinct CDR3 sequences, roughly 23% of which are singletons. This clonotype was recorded at least ten times. The sample consisted of naive CD8+ T cells from blood, with Jurkat cell RNA spiked in. The sample's subset: FACS-sorted CD8+CD4-CCR7+CD45RA+ naive T cells. The rearrangement links TRBV25-1 to TRBJ1-1, with D maybe TRBD1 (6 bases). The receptor was derived from a human donor in good health. Some libraries in this study had Jurkat cell RNA spiked in. Written as DNA, the CDR3 is TGTGCCAGCAGCTACAGGGTTAGCACTGAAGCTTTCTTT. It codes for CASSYRVSTEAFF.